This T cell receptor (beta chain) was retrieved from a study of regulatory T cells in long-lasting Graves disease. Overall study results and limits: Persistent cases favored TRBV28, TRBJ1-2 and TRBJ2-5.

TCR beta libraries were built with iRepertoire HTBI primers and Arm-PCR of CDR3 regions. TCRdb re-derived calls from the multiplex PCR reads in MiXCR, one entry per CDR3 protein. The sample lists approximately 380,000 distinct CDR3 sequences, less than 25% occurring once. A remark on this clonotype: The antigen is unknown.

Time point reported: persistent/refractory GD, antithyroid drugs over 5 years with positive TRAb. PBMCs were the source of the RNA used for TCR sequencing. American Thyroid Association guidelines served as the basis for diagnosing Graves' disease. Collection of peripheral blood (approximately 9 milliliters) was done using EDTA tubes. V dropped 8 bases and J dropped 3 bases, with 11 bases sitting between them. The length of the CDR3 is 12 residues. Germline CDR1 MNHEY, CDR2 SVGEGT. The material sequenced was peripheral blood mononuclear cells (PBMCs), taken when the disease was refractory, from a patient treated with antithyroid drugs. V usage is TRBV6-2 or TRBV6-3 and J usage is TRBJ2-7; D not resolved. The TCR was taken from a female donor with Graves disease. This CDR3 reads CASLSHVYEQYF. CDR3 coding DNA: TGTGCCAGCCTTAGCCATGTCTACGAGCAGTACTTC.